This T cell receptor (beta chain) was observed in a study of shared clonotypes between healthy human individuals. The germline V gene encodes CDR1 KGHSH and CDR2 LQKENI. V shed 1 base and J shed 0 bases, with 9 bases lying between them. The CDR3 runs 15 residues. Measured with immunoSEQ multiplex PCR; TCRdb has only the in-frame clones, and not every one. The sample consists of about 2.4 million clones, 90% to 95% of them appearing once. The V gene is TRBV18, the J gene TRBJ1-1; a possible D gene is TRBD1 (5 bases). The TCR was taken from a man aged 18 to 30 in good health. Some clones in this sample may be carry-over from other donors' samples. Sequencing was performed on naive CD4+ T cells from PBMCs. The subset denotes: CD45RA+ positively selected. As DNA, the CDR3 is TGTGCCAGCTCACCACAGGCAGGGCTGAACACTGAAGCTTTCTTT. Residues: CASSPQAGLNTEAFF.